This TCR beta chain is from a study of T-cell memory formation after mild COVID-19. Study results and caveats: Pre-infection memory showed some responding clones, and this suggested that cross-reactive memory joined. Clones shrinking from day 15 to 85 showed even CD4/CD8 mixes; later expanders tilted CD4+.

There are 15 residues in the CDR3. The trim removed 0 bases at V and 6 bases at J, leaving 8 bases unmatched. Germline assignment: CDR1 SGHDT and CDR2 YYEEEE. TCRdb recomputed calls from the 5' RACE reads with MiXCR, one row per CDR3 protein. The table includes about 350,000 distinct CDR3 sequences, roughly an eighth detected once. This clonotype was seen a handful of times. Its specificity is not known. Specimen: PBMCs or a T cell subset sorted from them (not recorded which). This clonotype was sampled from a man younger than 35 who had mild COVID-19 (a few samples of this study predate the infection). Cell type and time point are not known. J is TRBJ1-1 and V is TRBV5-6, with 7 bases aligning to TRBD1. The CDR3 loop is CASSLGQGREAEAFF. CDR3 DNA: TGTGCCAGCAGCTTGGGACAGGGCCGGGAGGCTGAAGCTTTCTTT.